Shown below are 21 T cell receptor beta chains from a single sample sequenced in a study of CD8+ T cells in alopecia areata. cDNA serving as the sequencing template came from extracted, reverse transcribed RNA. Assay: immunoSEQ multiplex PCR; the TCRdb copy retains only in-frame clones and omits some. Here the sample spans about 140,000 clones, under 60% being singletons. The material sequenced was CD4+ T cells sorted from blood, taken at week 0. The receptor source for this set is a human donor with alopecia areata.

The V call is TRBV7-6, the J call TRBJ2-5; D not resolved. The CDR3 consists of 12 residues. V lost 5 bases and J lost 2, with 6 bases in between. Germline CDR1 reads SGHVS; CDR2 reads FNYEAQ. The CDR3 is CASSDLQETQYF. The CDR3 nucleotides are TGTGCCAGCAGCGACCTTCAAGAGACCCAGTACTTC.

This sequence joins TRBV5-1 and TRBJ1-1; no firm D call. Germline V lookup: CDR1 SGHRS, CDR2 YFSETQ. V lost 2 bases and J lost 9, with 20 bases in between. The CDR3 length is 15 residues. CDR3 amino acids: CASSFRTALSAKAFF. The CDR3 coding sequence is TGCGCCAGCAGCTTCAGGACCGCACTAAGCGCTAAAGCTTTCTTT.

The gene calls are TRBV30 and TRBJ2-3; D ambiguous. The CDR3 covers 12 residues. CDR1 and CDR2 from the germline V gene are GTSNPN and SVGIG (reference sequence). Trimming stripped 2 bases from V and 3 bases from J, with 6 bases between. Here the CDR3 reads CAWSPGTDTQYF. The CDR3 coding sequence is TGTGCCTGGAGTCCTGGTACAGATACGCAGTATTTT. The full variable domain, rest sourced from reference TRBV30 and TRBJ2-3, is SQTIHQWPATLVQPVGSPLSLECTVEGTSNPNLYWYRQAAGRGLQLLFYSVGIGQISSEVPQNLSASRPQDRQFILSSKKLLLSDSGFYLCAWSPGTDTQYFGPGTRLTVL.

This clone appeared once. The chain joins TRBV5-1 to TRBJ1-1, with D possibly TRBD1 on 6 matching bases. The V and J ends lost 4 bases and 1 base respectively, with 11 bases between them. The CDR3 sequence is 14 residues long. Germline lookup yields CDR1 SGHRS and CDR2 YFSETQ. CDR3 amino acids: CASSVWGANTEAFF. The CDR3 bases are TGCGCCAGCAGCGTTTGGGGGGCGAACACTGAAGCTTTCTTT.

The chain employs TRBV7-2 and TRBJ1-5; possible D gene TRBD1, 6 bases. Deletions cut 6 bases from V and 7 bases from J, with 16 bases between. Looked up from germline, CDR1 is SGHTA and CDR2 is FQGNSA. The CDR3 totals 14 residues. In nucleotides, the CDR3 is TGTGCCAGCAGTTTACAGGGCGGAAAACAGCCCCAGCATTTT. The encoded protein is CASSLQGGKQPQHF.

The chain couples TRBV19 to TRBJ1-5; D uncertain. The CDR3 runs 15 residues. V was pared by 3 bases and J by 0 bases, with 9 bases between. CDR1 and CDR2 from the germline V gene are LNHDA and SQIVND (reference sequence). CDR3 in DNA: TGTGCCAGTAGTATTCCAGGACCTAGCAATCAGCCCCAGCATTTT. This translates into CASSIPGPSNQPQHF.

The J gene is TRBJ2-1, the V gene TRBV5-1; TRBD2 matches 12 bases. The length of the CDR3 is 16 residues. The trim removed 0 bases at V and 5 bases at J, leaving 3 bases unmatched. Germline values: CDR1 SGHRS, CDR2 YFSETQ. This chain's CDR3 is CASSLAPSGGDNEQFF. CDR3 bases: TGCGCCAGCAGCTTGGCTCCTAGCGGGGGGGACAATGAGCAGTTCTTC.

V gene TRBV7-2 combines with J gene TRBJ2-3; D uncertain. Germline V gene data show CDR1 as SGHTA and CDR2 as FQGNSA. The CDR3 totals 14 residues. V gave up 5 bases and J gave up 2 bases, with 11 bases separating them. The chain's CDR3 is CASSTPIATDTQYF. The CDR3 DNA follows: TGTGCCAGCAGCACACCTATAGCCACAGATACGCAGTATTTT.

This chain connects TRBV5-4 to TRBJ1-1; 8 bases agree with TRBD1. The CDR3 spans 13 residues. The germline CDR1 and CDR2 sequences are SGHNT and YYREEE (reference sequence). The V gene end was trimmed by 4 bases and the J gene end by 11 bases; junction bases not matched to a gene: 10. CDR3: CASSLPGQAGAFF. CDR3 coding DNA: TGTGCCAGCAGCCTCCCGGGACAGGCCGGGGCTTTCTTT.

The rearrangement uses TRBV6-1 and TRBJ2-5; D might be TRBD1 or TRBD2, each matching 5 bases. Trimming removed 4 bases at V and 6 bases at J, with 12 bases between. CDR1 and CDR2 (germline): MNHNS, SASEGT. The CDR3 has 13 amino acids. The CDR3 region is CASSVEGRKTQYF. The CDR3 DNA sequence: TGTGCCAGCAGTGTAGAGGGGCGCAAGACCCAGTACTTC.

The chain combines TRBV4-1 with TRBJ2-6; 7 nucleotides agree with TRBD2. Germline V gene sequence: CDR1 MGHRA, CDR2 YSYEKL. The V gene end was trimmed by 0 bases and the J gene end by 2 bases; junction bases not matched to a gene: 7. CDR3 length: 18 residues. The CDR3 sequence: CASSQEGSGLTGANVLTF. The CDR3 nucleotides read TGCGCCAGCAGCCAAGAAGGTAGCGGGTTGACTGGGGCCAACGTCCTGACTTTC.

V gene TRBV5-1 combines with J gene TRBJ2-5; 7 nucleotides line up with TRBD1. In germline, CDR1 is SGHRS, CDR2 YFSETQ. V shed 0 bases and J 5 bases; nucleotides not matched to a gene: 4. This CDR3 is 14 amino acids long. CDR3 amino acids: CASSLGQGRETQYF. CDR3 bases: TGCGCCAGCAGCTTGGGACAGGGTCGGGAGACCCAGTACTTC. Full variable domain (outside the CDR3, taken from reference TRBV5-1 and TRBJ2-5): KAGVTQTPRYLIKTRGQQVTLSCSPISGHRSVSWYQQTPGQGLQFLFEYFSETQRNKGNFPGRFSGRQFSNSRSEMNVSTLELGDSALYLCASSLGQGRETQYFGPGTRLLVL.

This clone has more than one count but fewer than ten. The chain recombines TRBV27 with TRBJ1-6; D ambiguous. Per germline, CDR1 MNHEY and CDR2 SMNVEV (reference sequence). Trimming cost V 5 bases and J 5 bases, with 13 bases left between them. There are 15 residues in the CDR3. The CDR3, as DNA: TGTGCCAGCAGTAAACGCCGTCTGGATAATTCACCCCTCCACTTT. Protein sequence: CASSKRRLDNSPLHF.

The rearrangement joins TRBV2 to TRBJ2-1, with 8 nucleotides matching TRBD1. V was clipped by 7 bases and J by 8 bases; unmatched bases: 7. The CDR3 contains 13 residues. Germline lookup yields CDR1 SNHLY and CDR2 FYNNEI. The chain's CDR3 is CASTRTQGDEQFF. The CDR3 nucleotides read TGTGCCAGCACCAGGACACAGGGGGATGAGCAGTTCTTC.

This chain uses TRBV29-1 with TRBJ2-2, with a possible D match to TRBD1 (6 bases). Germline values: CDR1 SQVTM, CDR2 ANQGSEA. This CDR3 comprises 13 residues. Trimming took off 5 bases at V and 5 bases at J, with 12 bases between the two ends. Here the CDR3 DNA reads TGCAGCGTTCGTTTTACAGGGACCGGGGAGCTGTTTTTT. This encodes CSVRFTGTGELFF.

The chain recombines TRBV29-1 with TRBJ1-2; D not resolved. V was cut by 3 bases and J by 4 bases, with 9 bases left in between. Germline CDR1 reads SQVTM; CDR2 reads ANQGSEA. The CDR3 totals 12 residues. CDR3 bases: TGCAGCGTTGAGGGAGGGAGCTATGGCTACACCTTC. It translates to CSVEGGSYGYTF.

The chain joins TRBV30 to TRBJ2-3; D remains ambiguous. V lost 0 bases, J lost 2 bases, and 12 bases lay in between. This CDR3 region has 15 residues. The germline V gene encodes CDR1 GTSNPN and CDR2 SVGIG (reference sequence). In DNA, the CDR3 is TGTGCCTGGAGTGTCGGCAGTCGTCTCACAGATACGCAGTATTTT. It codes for CAWSVGSRLTDTQYF.

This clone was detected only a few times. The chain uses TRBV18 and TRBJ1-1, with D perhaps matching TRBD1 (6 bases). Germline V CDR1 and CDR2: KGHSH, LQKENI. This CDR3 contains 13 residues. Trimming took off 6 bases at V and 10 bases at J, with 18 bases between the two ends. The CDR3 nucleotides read TGTGCCAGCTCCCTTGAGAGGGCAGGGGCAGCTTTCTTT. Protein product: CASSLERAGAAFF.

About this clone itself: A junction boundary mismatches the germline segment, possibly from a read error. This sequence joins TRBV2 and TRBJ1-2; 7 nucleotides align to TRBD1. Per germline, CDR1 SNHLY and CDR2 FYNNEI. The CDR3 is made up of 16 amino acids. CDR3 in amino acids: CASRPKVTPRGTYVRF. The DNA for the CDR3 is TGTGCCAGCAGGCCGAAAGTTACACCCAGGGGGACCTATGTCCGCTTC.

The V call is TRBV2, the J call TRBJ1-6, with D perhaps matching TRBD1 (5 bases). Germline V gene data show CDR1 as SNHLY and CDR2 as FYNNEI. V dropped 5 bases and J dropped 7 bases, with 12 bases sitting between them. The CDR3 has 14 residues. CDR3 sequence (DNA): TGTGCCAGCAGTTTGGCCGGGGGGAATTCACCCCTCCACTTT. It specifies CASSLAGGNSPLHF.

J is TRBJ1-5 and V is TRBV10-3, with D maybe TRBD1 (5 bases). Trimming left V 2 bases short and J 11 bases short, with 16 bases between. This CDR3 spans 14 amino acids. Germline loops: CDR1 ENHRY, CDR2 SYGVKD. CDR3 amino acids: CAISEEGPGKSQHF. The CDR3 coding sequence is TGTGCCATCAGTGAGGAGGGGCCCGGAAAATCCCAGCATTTT.